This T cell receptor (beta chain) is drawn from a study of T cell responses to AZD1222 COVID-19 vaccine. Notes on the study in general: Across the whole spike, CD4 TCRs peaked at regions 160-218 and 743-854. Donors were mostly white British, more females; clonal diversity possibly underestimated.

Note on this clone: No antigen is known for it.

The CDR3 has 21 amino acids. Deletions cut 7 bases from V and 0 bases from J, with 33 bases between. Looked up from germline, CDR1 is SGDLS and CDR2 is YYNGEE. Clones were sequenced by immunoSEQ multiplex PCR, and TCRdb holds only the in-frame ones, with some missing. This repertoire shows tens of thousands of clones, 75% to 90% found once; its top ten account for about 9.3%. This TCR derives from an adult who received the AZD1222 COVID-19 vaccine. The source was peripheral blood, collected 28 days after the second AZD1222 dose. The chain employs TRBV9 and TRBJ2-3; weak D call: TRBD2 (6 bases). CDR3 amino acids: CASAPGRGGGVWGYSTDTQYF. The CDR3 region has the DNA TGTGCCAGCGCCCCCGGTCGAGGAGGAGGGGTCTGGGGCTATAGCACAGATACGCAGTATTTT.